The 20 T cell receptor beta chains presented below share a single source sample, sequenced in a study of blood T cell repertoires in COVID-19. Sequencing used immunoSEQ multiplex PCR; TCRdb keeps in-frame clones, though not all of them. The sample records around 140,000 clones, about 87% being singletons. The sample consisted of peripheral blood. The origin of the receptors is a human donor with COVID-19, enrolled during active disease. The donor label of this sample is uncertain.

The CDR3, as DNA: TGTGCCTGGAGCGGACAGGGGAACACTGAAGCTTTCTTT. It encodes CAWSGQGNTEAFF. The chain has TRBV30 and TRBJ1-1, with 8 nucleotides matching TRBD1. Trimming cost V 3 bases and J 1 base; bases outside gene matches: 1. This CDR3 spans 13 amino acids. Germline V gene data show CDR1 as GTSNPN and CDR2 as SVGIG (reference sequence).

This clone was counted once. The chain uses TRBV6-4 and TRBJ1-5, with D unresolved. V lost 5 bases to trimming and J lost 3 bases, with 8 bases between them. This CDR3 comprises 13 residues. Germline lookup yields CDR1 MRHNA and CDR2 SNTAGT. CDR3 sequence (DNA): TGTGCCAGCAGTCGTCAGGCCAATCAGCCCCAGCATTTT. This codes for CASSRQANQPQHF.

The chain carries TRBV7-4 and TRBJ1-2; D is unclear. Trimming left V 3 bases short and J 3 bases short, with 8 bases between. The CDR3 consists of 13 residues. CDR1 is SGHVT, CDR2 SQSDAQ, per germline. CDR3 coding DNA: TGTGCCAGCAGCTTCAAAGCTGACTATGGCTACACCTTC. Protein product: CASSFKADYGYTF.

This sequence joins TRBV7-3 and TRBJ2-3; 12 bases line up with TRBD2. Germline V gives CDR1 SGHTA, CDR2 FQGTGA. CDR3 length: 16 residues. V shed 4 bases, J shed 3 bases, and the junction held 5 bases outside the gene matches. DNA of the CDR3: TGTGCCAGCAGCTCCGGAACTAGCGGGGGGACAGATACGCAGTATTTT. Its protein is CASSSGTSGGTDTQYF.

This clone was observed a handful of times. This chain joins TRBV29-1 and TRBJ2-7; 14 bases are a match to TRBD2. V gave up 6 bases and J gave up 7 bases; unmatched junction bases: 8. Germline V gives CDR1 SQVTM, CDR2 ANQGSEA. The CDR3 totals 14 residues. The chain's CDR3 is CSVVTSGRAGEQYF. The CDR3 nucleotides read TGCAGCGTAGTGACTAGCGGGAGGGCCGGGGAGCAGTACTTC.

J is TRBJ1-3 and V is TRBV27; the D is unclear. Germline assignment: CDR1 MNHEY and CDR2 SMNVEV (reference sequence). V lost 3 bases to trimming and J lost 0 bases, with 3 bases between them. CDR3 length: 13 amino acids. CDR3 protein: CASSLSSGNTIYF. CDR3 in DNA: TGTGCCAGCAGTTTGAGCTCTGGAAACACCATATATTTT.

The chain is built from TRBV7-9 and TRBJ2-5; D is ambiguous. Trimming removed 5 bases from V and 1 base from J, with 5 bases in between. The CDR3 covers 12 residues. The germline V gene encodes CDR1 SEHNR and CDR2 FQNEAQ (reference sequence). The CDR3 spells CASSPIQETQYF. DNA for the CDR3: TGTGCCAGCAGCCCCATCCAAGAGACCCAGTACTTC.

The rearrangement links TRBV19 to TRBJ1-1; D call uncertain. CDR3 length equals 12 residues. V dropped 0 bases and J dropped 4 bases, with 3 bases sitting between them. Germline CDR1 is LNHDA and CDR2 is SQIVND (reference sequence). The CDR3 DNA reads TGTGCCAGTAGTATAGACAGCACTGAAGCTTTCTTT. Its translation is CASSIDSTEAFF.

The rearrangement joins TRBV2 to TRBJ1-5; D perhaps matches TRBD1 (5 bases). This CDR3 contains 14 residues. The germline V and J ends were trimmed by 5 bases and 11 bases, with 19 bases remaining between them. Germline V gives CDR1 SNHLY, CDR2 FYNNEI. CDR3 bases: TGTGCCAGCAGTACCCAGGCGACAGTAGGGGCCCAGCATTTT. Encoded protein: CASSTQATVGAQHF.

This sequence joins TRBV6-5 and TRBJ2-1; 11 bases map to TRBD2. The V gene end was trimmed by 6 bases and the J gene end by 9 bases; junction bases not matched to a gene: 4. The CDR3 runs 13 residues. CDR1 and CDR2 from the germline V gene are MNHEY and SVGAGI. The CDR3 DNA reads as TGTGCCAGCAGGCTAGCGGGGGGTTTTGAGCAGTTCTTC. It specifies CASRLAGGFEQFF.

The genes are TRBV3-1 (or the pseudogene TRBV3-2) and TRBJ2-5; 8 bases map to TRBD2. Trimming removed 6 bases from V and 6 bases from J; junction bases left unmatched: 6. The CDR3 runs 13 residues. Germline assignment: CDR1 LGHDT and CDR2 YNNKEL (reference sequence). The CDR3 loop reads CASSLTSGKTQYF. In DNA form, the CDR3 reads TGTGCCAGCAGTCTAACTAGCGGCAAGACCCAGTACTTC.

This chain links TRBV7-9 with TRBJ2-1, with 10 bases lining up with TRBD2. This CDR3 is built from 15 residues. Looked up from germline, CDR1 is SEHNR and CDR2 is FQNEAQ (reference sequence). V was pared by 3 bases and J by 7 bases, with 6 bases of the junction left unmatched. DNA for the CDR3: TGTGCCAGCAGCTTCTCAGCGGGAGGGGTAAATGAGCAGTTCTTC. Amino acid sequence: CASSFSAGGVNEQFF.

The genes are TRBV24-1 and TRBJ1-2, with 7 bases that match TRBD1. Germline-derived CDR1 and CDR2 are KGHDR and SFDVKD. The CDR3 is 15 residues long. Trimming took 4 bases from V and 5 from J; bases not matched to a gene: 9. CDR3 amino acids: CATSDRRQGSYGYTF. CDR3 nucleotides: TGTGCCACCAGTGACCGACGACAGGGATCGTATGGCTACACCTTC.

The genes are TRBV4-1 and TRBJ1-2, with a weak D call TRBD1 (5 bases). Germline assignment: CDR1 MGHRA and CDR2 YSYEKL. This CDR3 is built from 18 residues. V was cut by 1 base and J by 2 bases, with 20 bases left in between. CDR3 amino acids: CASSQGQTLHPNNYGYTF. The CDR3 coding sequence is TGCGCCAGCAGCCAAGGACAGACTCTTCACCCAAACAACTATGGCTACACCTTC.

In DNA form, the CDR3 reads TGTGCCAGCAGACAGGGGGACTCACGGTATACGCAGTATTTT. Protein: CASRQGDSRYTQYF. V is TRBV6-5 and J is TRBJ2-3; 8 nucleotides line up with TRBD1. V lost 6 bases to trimming and J lost 7 bases; unmatched junction nucleotides: 9. CDR3 size: 14 residues. Germline CDR1 reads MNHEY; CDR2 reads SVGAGI.

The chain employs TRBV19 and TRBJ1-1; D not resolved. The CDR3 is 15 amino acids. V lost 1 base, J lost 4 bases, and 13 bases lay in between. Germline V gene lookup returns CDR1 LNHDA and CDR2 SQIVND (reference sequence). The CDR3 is CASSIGGIEGTEAFF. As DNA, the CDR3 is TGTGCCAGTAGTATAGGAGGTATAGAGGGCACTGAAGCTTTCTTT. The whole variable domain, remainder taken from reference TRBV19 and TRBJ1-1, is DGGITQSPKYLFRKEGQNVTLSCEQNLNHDAMYWYRQDPGQGLRLIYYSQIVNDFQKGDIAEGYSVSREKKESFPLTVTSAQKNPTAFYLCASSIGGIEGTEAFFGQGTRLTVV.

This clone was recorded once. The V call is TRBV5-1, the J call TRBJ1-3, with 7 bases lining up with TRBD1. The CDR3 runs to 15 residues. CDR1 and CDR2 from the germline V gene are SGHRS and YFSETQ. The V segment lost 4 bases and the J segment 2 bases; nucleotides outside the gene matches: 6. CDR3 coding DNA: TGCGCCAGCAGCCACGACAGGGAAGCTGGAAACACCATATATTTT. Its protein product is CASSHDREAGNTIYF.

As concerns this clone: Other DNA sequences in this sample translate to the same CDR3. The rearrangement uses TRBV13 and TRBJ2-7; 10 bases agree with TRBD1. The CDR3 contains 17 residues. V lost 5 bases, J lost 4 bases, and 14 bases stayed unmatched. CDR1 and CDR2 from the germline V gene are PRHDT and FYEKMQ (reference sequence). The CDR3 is CASSTGLDRGRPYEQYF. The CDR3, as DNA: TGTGCCAGCAGCACTGGCCTAGACAGGGGGCGTCCGTACGAGCAGTACTTC. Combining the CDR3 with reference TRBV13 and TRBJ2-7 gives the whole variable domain AAGVIQSPRHLIKEKRETATLKCYPIPRHDTVYWYQQGPGQDPQFLISFYEKMQSDKGSIPDRFSAQQFSDYHSELNMSSLELGDSALYFCASSTGLDRGRPYEQYFGPGTRLTVT.

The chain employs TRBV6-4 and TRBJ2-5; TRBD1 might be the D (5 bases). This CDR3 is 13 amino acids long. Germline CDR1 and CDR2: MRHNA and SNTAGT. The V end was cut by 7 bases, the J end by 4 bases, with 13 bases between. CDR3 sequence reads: CASTSGQGETQYF. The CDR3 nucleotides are TGTGCCAGCACGAGTGGGCAGGGAGAGACCCAGTACTTC.

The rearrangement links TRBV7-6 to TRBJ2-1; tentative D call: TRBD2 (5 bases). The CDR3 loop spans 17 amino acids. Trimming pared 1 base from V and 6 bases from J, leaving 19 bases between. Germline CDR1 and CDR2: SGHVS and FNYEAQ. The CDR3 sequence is CASSLGWTDRTGNEQFF. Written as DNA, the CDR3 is TGTGCCAGCAGCTTAGGCTGGACGGATAGGACTGGCAATGAGCAGTTCTTC.